Reported below is one TCR beta chain. Its antigen is unidentified. CDR1 is SGDLS and CDR2 is YYNGEE in the germline V gene. This CDR3 has 16 amino acids. The V and J ends lost 4 bases and 6 bases respectively, with 21 bases between them. These data belong to a study of blood T cells in healthy people across ages. For the study at large: Template switching recovered approximately one barcoded beta molecule for every two T cells.

Using a J-beta primer mix together with a sample-barcoded 5' primer, a second PCR was run for roughly 7 to 11 cycles. Researchers report that a template-switch adaptor with 12 random nucleotides tagged each cDNA molecule. TCRdb re-analysed the 5' RACE reads in MiXCR, keeping a single row per CDR3 protein. The sample lists roughly 1,800,000 distinct CDR3 sequences; less than 50% were seen once. Whole-study findings and limits: A roughly linear age-dependent decrease characterized TCR beta diversity per million T cells.

Material: blood. This clonotype was obtained from a woman aged 40 to 55 in good health. The chain has TRBV9 and TRBJ2-3; D is possibly TRBD1 or TRBD2 (5 bases each). CDR3 residues: CASSLIPGRWVDTQYF. As DNA, the CDR3 is TGTGCCAGCAGCCTTATCCCGGGACGCTGGGTGGATACGCAGTATTTT. Filled out from reference TRBV9 and TRBJ2-3, the complete variable domain reads DSGVTQTPKHLITATGQRVTLRCSPRSGDLSVYWYQQSLDQGLQFLIQYYNGEERAKGNILERFSAQQFPDLHSELNLSSLELGDSALYFCASSLIPGRWVDTQYFGPGTRLTVL.